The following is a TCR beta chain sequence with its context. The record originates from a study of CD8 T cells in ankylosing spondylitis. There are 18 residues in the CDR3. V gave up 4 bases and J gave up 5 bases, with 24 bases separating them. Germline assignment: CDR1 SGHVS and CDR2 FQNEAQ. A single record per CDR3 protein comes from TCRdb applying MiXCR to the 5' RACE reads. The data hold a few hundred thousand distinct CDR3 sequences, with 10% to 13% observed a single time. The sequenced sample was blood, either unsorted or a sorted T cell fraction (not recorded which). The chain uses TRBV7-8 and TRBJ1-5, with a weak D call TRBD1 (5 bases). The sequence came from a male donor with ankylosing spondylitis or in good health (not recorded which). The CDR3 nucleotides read TGTGCCAGCAGCTCCCTCACAGGTTCCCTAGGAGGGGATCAGCCCCAGCATTTT. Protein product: CASSSLTGSLGGDQPQHF.